These T cell receptor beta chains were read from a single sample in a study of cytomegalovirus exposure and HLA in healthy donors. Clones were sequenced by immunoSEQ multiplex PCR, and TCRdb holds only the in-frame ones, with some missing. The data show 110,000 or so clones, over 75% seen once. Source material: PBMCs. These receptor sequences come from a woman aged 30 to 39 in good health and CMV-seropositive. Each CDR3 is given with its conserved first and last residue. D genes are given only for firm matches. The size of a clone is reported for some rows only, either as once, few or many, or as a class for expanded clones.

>TRBD2|-|TRBJ2-3|TRBV19
TGTGCCAGTAGTGTACAACGAGGGAGGGGACTATCAGATACGCAGTATTTT
CASSVQRGRGLSDTQYF
>-|-|TRBJ2-3|TRBV7-7
TGTGCTAGCAGCCAAAGCACTAGTGGCACAGATACGCAGTATTTT
CASSQSTSGTDTQYF
>-|-|TRBJ2-5|TRBV5-1
TGCGCCAGCAGCTTGGGGGGGCAACGGGAGACCCAGTACTTC
CASSLGGQRETQYF
>TRBD2|few|TRBJ2-7|TRBV28
TGTGCCAGCAGTTTGGGACTAGCGGGAAGGGAGCAGTACTTC
CASSLGLAGREQYF
>-|once|TRBJ2-7|TRBV10-3
TGTGCCATCAGTGATCCGACTAGCTACGAGCAGTACTTC
CAISDPTSYEQYF
>TRBD1|-|TRBJ1-1|TRBV2
TGTGCCAGCAGGTCGACAGGGGTATTAAGGAACACTGAAGCTTTCTTT
CASRSTGVLRNTEAFF
>-|once|TRBJ1-5|TRBV5-8
TGTGCTACAGGAGGGTTTAATCAGCCCCAGCATTTT
CATGGFNQPQHF
>TRBD2|-|TRBJ2-7|TRBV19
TGTGCCAGTAGTTCGGGTTCCGGGCTAGCGGGTTTGGCCTACGAGCAGTACTTC
CASSSGSGLAGLAYEQYF
>TRBD1|-|TRBJ1-5|TRBV19
TGTGCCAGTAGGCTGGGACAGATTAATCAGCCCCAGCATTTT
CASRLGQINQPQHF
>TRBD2|-|TRBJ2-7|TRBV27
TGTGCCAGCAGTGGGGGAGTAGCGGGGCACGAGCAGTACTTC
CASSGGVAGHEQYF
>-|-|TRBJ1-1|TRBV7-9
TGTGCCAGCAGCTTAAGGCGGGAGAACACTGAAGCTTTCTTT
CASSLRRENTEAFF
>TRBD2|-|TRBJ2-1|TRBV19
TGTGCCAGTAAGGTAGCGGGGGGGAGTGGTGAGCAGTTCTTC
CASKVAGGSGEQFF
>-|-|TRBJ1-5|TRBV6-4
TGTGCCAGCAGTGACCAAGTCGGTCAGCCCCAGCATTTT
CASSDQVGQPQHF
>TRBD1|once|TRBJ1-5|TRBV19
TGTGCCACCCAATTAGGGACAGGGGATATCAGCCCCCAGCATTTT
CATQLGTGDISPQHF
>TRBD2|-|TRBJ2-5|TRBV5-8
TGTGCCAGCAGGCATAGACTAGCGGAGACCCAGTACTTC
CASRHRLAETQYF
>TRBD1|few|TRBJ1-2|TRBV9
TGTGCCAGCAGTTCAGGGGGCTATGGCTACACCTTC
CASSSGGYGYTF
>-|once|TRBJ2-7|TRBV11-2
TGTGCCAGCAGCTGGAACGGGGGGCCCTCCTACGAGCAGTACTTC
CASSWNGGPSYEQYF
>-|-|TRBJ2-6|TRBV7-9
TGTGCCAGCAGCTCAAGTTCAGGGGATTCTGGGGCCAACGTCCTGACTTTC
CASSSSSGDSGANVLTF
>TRBD2|-|TRBJ2-1|TRBV30
TGTGCCTGGAACAGGGGACTAGCGGCGTACAATGAGCAGTTCTTC
CAWNRGLAAYNEQFF
>-|-|TRBJ2-3|TRBV5-1
TGCGCCAGCAGCTTGTCTATGAACTATGGGGATACGCAGTATTTT
CASSLSMNYGDTQYF
>TRBD1|-|TRBJ1-2|TRBV29-1
TGCAGCGTTGAGCGTCCCGGGACAGGGGGGTCCACCTTC
CSVERPGTGGSTF
>-|-|TRBJ1-3|TRBV19
TGTGCCAGTAGCATTCAAGCAGGGCCCGGAAACACCATATATTTT
CASSIQAGPGNTIYF
>-|few|TRBJ1-2|TRBV27
TGTGCCAGCAGTTTATCTAATGGACATCTCAACTATGGCTACACCTTC
CASSLSNGHLNYGYTF
>-|-|TRBJ1-1|TRBV5-8
TGTGCCAGCGGTTACGGACAGATTAAATATGAAGCTTTCTTT
CASGYGQIKYEAFF
>-|-|TRBJ1-2|TRBV9
TGTGCCAGCAGCGTAGTCGGGACACCAAACTATGGCTACACCTTC
CASSVVGTPNYGYTF
>-|-|TRBJ2-5|TRBV2
TGTGCCAGCAGTGCAGGGGATGAGCAGTACTTC
CASSAGDEQYF
>-|-|TRBJ2-5|TRBV5-5
TGTGCCAGCAGCACAACACCGGGACATTACCAAGAGACCCAGTACTTC
CASSTTPGHYQETQYF
>-|-|TRBJ2-3|TRBV1
TGCACCAGCAGCCACGGTAACTCTGGGCGGGAGCGGTCCAGGGCCAACTCAAGCACAGATACGCAGTATTTT
CTSSHGNSGRERSRANSSTDTQYF
>-|-|TRBJ2-3|TRBV5-1
TGCGCCAGCAGCTTGGGACAGAGCACAGATACGCAGTATTTT
CASSLGQSTDTQYF
>-|-|TRBJ2-3|TRBV14
TGTGCCAGCAGCCAAGAGATAAGAGGGAGACATGTAGATACGCAGTATTTT
CASSQEIRGRHVDTQYF
>-|once|TRBJ2-4|TRBV9
TGTGCCAGCAGCGACCGGGATTCACTAGGGTCGCGGATTCAGTACTTC
CASSDRDSLGSRIQYF